A selection of T cell receptor beta chains follows, all from one sample in a study of technical replicates of blood from a handful of donors. The table came from immunoSEQ multiplex PCR; TCRdb's copy has only in-frame clones and leaves some out. The sample holds 75,000 to 100,000 clones; around 94% are singletons and the top ten take 0.25%. Sequences were obtained from T cells isolated from PBMCs. The receptors originated from a human donor in good health. CDR3s include the opening cysteine and the closing phenylalanine or tryptophan. The D gene is left open where the match is weak. The size field is filled for only some rows; it gives once, few, many or a size class.

J: TRBJ1-1
size: .
D: TRBD1
V: TRBV6-1
CDR3: CASPHPTGEAFF
DNA: TGTGCCAGCCCTCACCCGACAGGGGAAGCTTTCTTT

J: TRBJ1-2
size: .
D: .
V: TRBV5-1
CDR3: CASSATQGKDYGYTF
DNA: TGCGCCAGCAGCGCAACACAGGGAAAGGACTATGGCTACACCTTC

J: TRBJ2-7
size: .
D: .
V: TRBV6-5
CDR3: CASSYSLSGSHYEQYF
DNA: TGTGCCAGCAGTTACTCGCTGTCGGGGTCCCACTACGAGCAGTACTTC

J: TRBJ2-3
size: .
D: TRBD1
V: TRBV6-1
CDR3: CASSLRTGGTDTQYF
DNA: TGTGCCAGCAGTCTAAGGACAGGGGGAACAGATACGCAGTATTTT

J: TRBJ2-7
size: .
D: .
V: TRBV7-9
CDR3: CASSFRDSLPYEQYF
DNA: TGTGCCAGCAGTTTCCGGGACTCTCTGCCATACGAGCAGTACTTC

J: TRBJ2-7
size: .
D: .
V: TRBV18
CDR3: CASSPYTDEQYF
DNA: TGTGCCAGCTCACCATACACCGACGAGCAGTACTTC

J: TRBJ2-5
size: .
D: TRBD1
V: TRBV19
CDR3: CASSSTGVETQYF
DNA: TGTGCCAGTAGTTCAACAGGGGTAGAGACCCAGTACTTC

J: TRBJ2-7
size: .
D: .
V: TRBV29-1
CDR3: CSVQLTYEQYF
DNA: TGCAGCGTTCAACTTACCTACGAGCAGTACTTC

J: TRBJ2-7
size: .
D: .
V: TRBV7-6
CDR3: CASSPNSGVQYF
DNA: TGTGCCAGCAGCCCGAACTCCGGAGTACAGTACTTC

J: TRBJ1-1
size: .
D: .
V: TRBV6-5
CDR3: CASSTSGTEAFF
DNA: TGTGCCAGCTCCACCTCAGGGACTGAAGCTTTCTTT

J: TRBJ2-7
size: .
D: .
V: TRBV29-1
CDR3: CSVEGAATYEQYF
DNA: TGCAGCGTTGAAGGTGCAGCGACCTACGAGCAGTACTTC

J: TRBJ2-5
size: .
D: TRBD1
V: TRBV6-6
CDR3: CASSYSILWDREYF
DNA: TGTGCCAGCAGTTACTCGATTTTATGGGACAGGGAGTACTTC

J: TRBJ1-1
size: .
D: .
V: TRBV2
CDR3: CASSEEYLRNTEAFF
DNA: TGTGCCAGCAGTGAAGAATACTTAAGGAACACTGAAGCTTTCTTT

J: TRBJ1-5
size: .
D: TRBD1
V: TRBV28
CDR3: CASSALDRGVQPQHF
DNA: TGTGCCAGCAGTGCCCTAGACAGGGGTGTCCAGCCCCAGCATTTT

J: TRBJ2-7
size: .
D: .
V: TRBV28
CDR3: CASSPLGGDYEQYF
DNA: TGTGCCAGCAGCCCCTTAGGAGGGGACTACGAGCAGTACTTC

J: TRBJ2-7
size: .
D: TRBD1
V: TRBV6-1
CDR3: CASIVQGASEQYF
DNA: TGTGCCAGCATTGTACAGGGGGCGTCCGAGCAGTACTTC

J: TRBJ1-1
size: .
D: .
V: TRBV19
CDR3: CASTRGPINTEAFF
DNA: TGTGCCAGTACGCGGGGACCGATAAACACTGAAGCTTTCTTT

J: TRBJ1-6
size: .
D: .
V: TRBV30
CDR3: CASIQGVSPLHF
DNA: TGTGCCTCGATACAGGGCGTCTCACCCCTCCACTTT

J: TRBJ2-1
size: once
D: TRBD2
V: TRBV27
CDR3: CASSLTAGALTEQFF
DNA: TGTGCCAGCAGTTTAACGGCGGGAGCTCTTACTGAGCAGTTCTTC

J: TRBJ1-2
size: .
D: .
V: TRBV2
CDR3: CASSHVRAGPSIWGYTF
DNA: TGTGCCAGCAGCCACGTTCGGGCAGGGCCGTCAATCTGGGGCTACACCTTC

J: TRBJ1-1
size: few
D: .
V: TRBV11-2
CDR3: CASSSGVVEAFF
DNA: TGTGCCAGCAGCTCCGGAGTTGTTGAAGCTTTCTTT

J: TRBJ2-2
size: .
D: TRBD1
V: TRBV7-6
CDR3: CASSPRTGANTGELFF
DNA: TGTGCCAGCAGCCCCCGGACAGGAGCGAACACCGGGGAGCTGTTTTTT

J: TRBJ2-7
size: .
D: .
V: TRBV5-5
CDR3: CASSFGVGGSYEQYF
DNA: TGTGCCAGCAGCTTCGGTGTGGGGGGCTCCTACGAGCAGTACTTC

J: TRBJ1-2
size: .
D: .
V: TRBV19
CDR3: CASSPWSPTDSISYTF
DNA: TGTGCCAGTAGTCCGTGGAGCCCGACCGATTCTATAAGCTACACCTTC

J: TRBJ1-5
size: .
D: TRBD1
V: TRBV19
CDR3: CASSIWSWDDRGRNPQHF
DNA: TGTGCCAGTAGTATATGGTCTTGGGATGACAGGGGGCGGAATCCCCAGCATTTT

J: TRBJ1-2
size: .
D: TRBD1
V: TRBV27
CDR3: CASSSGTGSNYGYTF
DNA: TGTGCCAGCAGTTCGGGGACAGGGTCGAACTATGGCTACACCTTC

J: TRBJ2-5
size: once
D: TRBD1
V: TRBV5-1
CDR3: CASSWGTGSGETQYF
DNA: TGCGCCAGCAGCTGGGGGACAGGGAGTGGAGAGACCCAGTACTTC

J: TRBJ2-1
size: few
D: .
V: TRBV5-1
CDR3: CASIGRAYNEQFF
DNA: TGCGCCAGCATCGGTAGAGCCTACAATGAGCAGTTCTTC

J: TRBJ2-7
size: .
D: .
V: TRBV5-1
CDR3: CASSLLDSLEQYF
DNA: TGCGCCAGCAGCTTGCTGGACTCCCTCGAGCAGTACTTC

J: TRBJ2-1
size: .
D: .
V: TRBV6-1
CDR3: CASSEGGGPPGEQFF
DNA: TGTGCCAGCAGTGAAGGGGGGGGCCCCCCGGGTGAGCAGTTCTTC

J: TRBJ2-7
size: .
D: .
V: TRBV5-1
CDR3: CASSYIDSYEQYF
DNA: TGCGCCAGCAGCTACATCGACAGTTACGAGCAGTACTTC

J: TRBJ2-7
size: .
D: .
V: TRBV6-1
CDR3: CASSDFGGSLPYEQYF
DNA: TGTGCCAGCAGTGATTTCGGGGGTTCCCTTCCCTACGAGCAGTACTTC

J: TRBJ2-2
size: once
D: .
V: TRBV4-1
CDR3: CASSQADTTGELFF
DNA: TGCGCCAGCAGCCAAGCAGACACAACCGGGGAGCTGTTTTTT

J: TRBJ2-2
size: once
D: TRBD2
V: TRBV6-6
CDR3: CASTKRENTGELFF
DNA: TGTGCCAGCACAAAGCGGGAGAACACCGGGGAGCTGTTTTTT

J: TRBJ1-5
size: .
D: TRBD1
V: TRBV6-5
CDR3: CASSRQGTYQPQHF
DNA: TGTGCCAGCAGTAGACAGGGAACCTATCAGCCCCAGCATTTT

J: TRBJ1-2
size: .
D: .
V: TRBV7-9
CDR3: CASSLGRAKPFLTF
DNA: TGTGCCAGCAGCTTAGGGCGGGCGAAGCCTTTCTTAACCTTC

J: TRBJ1-1
size: .
D: TRBD1
V: TRBV27
CDR3: CATSWRQGPNTEAFF
DNA: TGTGCCACCTCTTGGCGACAGGGGCCGAACACTGAAGCTTTCTTT

J: TRBJ1-1
size: .
D: .
V: TRBV7-9
CDR3: CASSMPQVQYTEAFF
DNA: TGTGCCAGCAGCATGCCTCAGGTCCAGTACACTGAAGCTTTCTTT

J: TRBJ2-1
size: .
D: .
V: TRBV9
CDR3: CASSVVGGPSSYNEQFF
DNA: TGTGCCAGCAGCGTAGTGGGGGGGCCGAGCTCCTACAATGAGCAGTTCTTC

J: TRBJ2-7
size: .
D: .
V: TRBV21-1
CDR3: CASSVRGRDEQYF
DNA: TGTGCCAGCAGCGTCAGGGGTAGGGACGAGCAGTACTTC

J: TRBJ2-1
size: .
D: .
V: TRBV11-2
CDR3: CASSLGPTSVRNEQFF
DNA: TGTGCCAGCAGCTTAGGCCCGACTAGTGTGAGAAATGAGCAGTTCTTC

J: TRBJ2-5
size: .
D: TRBD2
V: TRBV5-1
CDR3: CASSRWTSGARETQYF
DNA: TGCGCCAGCAGCCGATGGACTAGCGGGGCCCGGGAGACCCAGTACTTC

J: TRBJ2-2
size: .
D: .
V: TRBV19
CDR3: CASIGVGNTGELFF
DNA: TGTGCCAGTATAGGAGTCGGAAACACCGGGGAGCTGTTTTTT

J: TRBJ1-5
size: .
D: .
V: TRBV7-9
CDR3: CASSPNWNQPQHF
DNA: TGTGCCAGCAGCCCTAATTGGAATCAGCCCCAGCATTTT

J: TRBJ1-4
size: .
D: TRBD1
V: TRBV19
CDR3: CASQDRGANEKLFF
DNA: TGTGCCAGCCAGGACAGGGGTGCTAATGAAAAACTGTTTTTT

J: TRBJ2-5
size: .
D: .
V: TRBV5-1
CDR3: CASSLMLRPGQETQYF
DNA: TGCGCCAGCAGCTTGATGCTAAGACCGGGCCAAGAGACCCAGTACTTC

J: TRBJ1-5
size: once
D: .
V: TRBV27
CDR3: CASRRTADYQPQHF
DNA: TGTGCCAGCAGAAGGACAGCCGATTATCAGCCCCAGCATTTT

J: TRBJ1-1
size: .
D: .
V: TRBV6-1
CDR3: CASSEGDTGEAFF
DNA: TGTGCCAGCAGTGAAGGGGACACGGGAGAAGCTTTCTTT

J: TRBJ2-1
size: .
D: TRBD1
V: TRBV13
CDR3: CASSRQGITYNEQFF
DNA: TGTGCCAGCAGCAGACAGGGAATAACCTACAATGAGCAGTTCTTC

J: TRBJ2-2
size: .
D: .
V: TRBV5-8
CDR3: CASSLRGNTGELFF
DNA: TGTGCCAGCAGCTTGAGGGGGAACACCGGGGAGCTGTTTTTT

J: TRBJ2-3
size: .
D: .
V: TRBV10-1
CDR3: CASSELGARSADTQYF
DNA: TGCGCCAGCAGTGAGCTGGGGGCCCGCAGTGCAGATACGCAGTATTTT